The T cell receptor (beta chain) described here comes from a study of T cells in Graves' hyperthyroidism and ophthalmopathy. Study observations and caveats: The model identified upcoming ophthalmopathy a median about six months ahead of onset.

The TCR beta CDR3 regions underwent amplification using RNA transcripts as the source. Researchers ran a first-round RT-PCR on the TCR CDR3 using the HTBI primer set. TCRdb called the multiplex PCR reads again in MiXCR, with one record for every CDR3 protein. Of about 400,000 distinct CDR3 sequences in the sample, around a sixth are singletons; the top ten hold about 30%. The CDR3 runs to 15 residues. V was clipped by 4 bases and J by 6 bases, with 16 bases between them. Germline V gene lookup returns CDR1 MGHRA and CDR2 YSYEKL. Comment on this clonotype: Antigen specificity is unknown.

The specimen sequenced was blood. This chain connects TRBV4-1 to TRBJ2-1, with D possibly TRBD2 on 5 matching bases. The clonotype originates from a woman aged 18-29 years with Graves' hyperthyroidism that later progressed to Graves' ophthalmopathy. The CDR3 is CASSPAESLVNEQFF. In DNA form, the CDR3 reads TGCGCCAGCAGCCCAGCGGAATCCCTCGTCAATGAGCAGTTCTTC.